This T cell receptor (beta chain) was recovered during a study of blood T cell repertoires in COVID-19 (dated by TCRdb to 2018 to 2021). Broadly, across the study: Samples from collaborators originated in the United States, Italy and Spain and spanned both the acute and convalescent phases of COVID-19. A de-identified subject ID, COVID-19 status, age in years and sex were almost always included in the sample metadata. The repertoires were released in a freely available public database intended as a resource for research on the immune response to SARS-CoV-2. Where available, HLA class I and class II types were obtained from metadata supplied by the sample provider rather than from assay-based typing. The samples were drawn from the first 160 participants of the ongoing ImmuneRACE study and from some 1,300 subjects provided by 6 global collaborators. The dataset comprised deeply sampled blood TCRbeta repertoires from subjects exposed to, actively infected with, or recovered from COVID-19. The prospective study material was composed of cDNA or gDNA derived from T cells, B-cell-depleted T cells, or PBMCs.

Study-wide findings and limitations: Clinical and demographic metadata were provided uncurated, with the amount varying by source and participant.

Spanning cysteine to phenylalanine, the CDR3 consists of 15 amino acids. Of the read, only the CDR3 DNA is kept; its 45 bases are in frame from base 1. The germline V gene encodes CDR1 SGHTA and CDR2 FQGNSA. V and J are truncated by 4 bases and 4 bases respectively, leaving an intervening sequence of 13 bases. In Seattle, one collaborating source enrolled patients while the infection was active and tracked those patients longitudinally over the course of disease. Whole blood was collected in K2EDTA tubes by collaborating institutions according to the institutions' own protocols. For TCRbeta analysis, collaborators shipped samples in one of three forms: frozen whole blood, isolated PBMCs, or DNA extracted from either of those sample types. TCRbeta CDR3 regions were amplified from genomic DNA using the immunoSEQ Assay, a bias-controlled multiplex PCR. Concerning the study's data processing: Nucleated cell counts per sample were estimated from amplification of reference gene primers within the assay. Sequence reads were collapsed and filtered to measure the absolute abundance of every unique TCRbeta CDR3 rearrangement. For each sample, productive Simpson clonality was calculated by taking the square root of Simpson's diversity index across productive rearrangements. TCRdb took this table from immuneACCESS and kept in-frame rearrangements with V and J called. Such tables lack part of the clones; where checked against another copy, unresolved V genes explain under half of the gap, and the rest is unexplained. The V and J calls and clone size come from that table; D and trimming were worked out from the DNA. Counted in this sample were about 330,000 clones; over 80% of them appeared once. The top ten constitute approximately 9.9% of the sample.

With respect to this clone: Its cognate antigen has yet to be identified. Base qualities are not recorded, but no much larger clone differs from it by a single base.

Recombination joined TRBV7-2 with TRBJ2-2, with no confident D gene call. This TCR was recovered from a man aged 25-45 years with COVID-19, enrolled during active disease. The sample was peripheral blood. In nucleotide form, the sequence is TGTGCCAGCAGCTATACTGGCGGCATCACCGGGGAGCTGTTTTTT. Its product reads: CASSYTGGITGELFF.